This T cell receptor (beta chain) was recorded in a study of T cells in Graves' hyperthyroidism and ophthalmopathy. Study-wide results and limits: Clonotypes that were expanded in thyroid above 0.001 mostly appeared in blood too. Ophthalmopathy prediction by the model preceded onset by a median about 6.5 months.

Ten or more counts support this clonotype. The antigen remains undetermined. A junction boundary mismatches the germline segment, possibly from a read error. Lactation, pregnancy, other autoimmune disease or uncontrolled infection excluded patients. RNA transcripts yielded amplified TCR beta CDR3 regions. First-round RT-PCR of the TCR CDR3 relied on the HTBI primer set. One entry per CDR3 protein, called by TCRdb with MiXCR from the multiplex PCR reads. The data contain about 840,000 distinct CDR3 sequences, roughly 40% of them singletons. This CDR3 is built from 14 residues. Germline lookup yields CDR1 MNHNY and CDR2 SVGAGI (reference sequence).

The chain has TRBV6-6 and TRBJ1-1; D not certain. What was sequenced was blood. The receptor was derived from a man aged 18 to 29 with Graves' hyperthyroidism. The CDR3: CASSYRTENTEAFF. CDR3 sequence (DNA): TGCGCCAGCAGCTACCGGACTGAGAACACTGAAGCTTTCTTT.